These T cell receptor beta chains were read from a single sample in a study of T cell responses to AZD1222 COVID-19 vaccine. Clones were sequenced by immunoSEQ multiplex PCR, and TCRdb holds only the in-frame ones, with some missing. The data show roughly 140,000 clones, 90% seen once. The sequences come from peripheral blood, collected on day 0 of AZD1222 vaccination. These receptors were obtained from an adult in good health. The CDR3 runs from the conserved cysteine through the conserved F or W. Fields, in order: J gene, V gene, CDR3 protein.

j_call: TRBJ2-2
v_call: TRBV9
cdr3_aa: CASSVRVSDTGELFF

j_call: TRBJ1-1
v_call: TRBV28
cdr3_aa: CASNLQGVNTEAFF

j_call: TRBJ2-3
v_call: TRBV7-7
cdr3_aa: CASSLTGAHTDTQYF

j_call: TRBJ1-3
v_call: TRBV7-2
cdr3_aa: CASSLGRNTIYF

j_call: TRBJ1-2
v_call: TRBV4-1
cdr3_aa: CASSQGQGGDYGYTF

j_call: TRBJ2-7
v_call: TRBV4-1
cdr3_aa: CASRAGGSHEQYF

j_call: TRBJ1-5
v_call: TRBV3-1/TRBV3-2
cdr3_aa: CASSQDAGDQPQHF

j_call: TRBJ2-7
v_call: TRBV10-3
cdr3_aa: CAIRPGLSNYEQYF

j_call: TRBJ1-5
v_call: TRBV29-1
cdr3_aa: CSVRIQGNQPQHF

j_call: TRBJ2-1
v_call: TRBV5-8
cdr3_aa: CASSLEGGSYNEQFF

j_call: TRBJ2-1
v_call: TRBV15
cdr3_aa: CATSTYNEQFF

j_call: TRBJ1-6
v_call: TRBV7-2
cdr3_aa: CASSFRRVESPLHF

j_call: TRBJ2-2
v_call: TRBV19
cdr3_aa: CASSAGPGTGELFF

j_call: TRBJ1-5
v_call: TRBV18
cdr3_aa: CASSPDAGNQPQHF

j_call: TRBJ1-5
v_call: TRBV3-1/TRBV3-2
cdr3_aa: CASSQGWGRINQPQHF

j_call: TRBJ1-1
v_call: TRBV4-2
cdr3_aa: CASSQGPLGGQGAAEAFF

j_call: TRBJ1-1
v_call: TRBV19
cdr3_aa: CASSINREGAEAFF

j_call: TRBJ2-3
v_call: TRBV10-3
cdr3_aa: CAIRDRVPDTQYF

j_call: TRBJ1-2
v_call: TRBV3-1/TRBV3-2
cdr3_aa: CASSHFGTGHYSYGYTF

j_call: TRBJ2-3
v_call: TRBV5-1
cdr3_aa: CASSPIGGALTDTQYF

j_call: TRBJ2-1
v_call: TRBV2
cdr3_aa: CASRTGVSRDNEQFF

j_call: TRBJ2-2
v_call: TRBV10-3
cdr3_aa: CATRGGPTPTGELFF

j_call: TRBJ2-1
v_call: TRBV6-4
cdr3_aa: CASSEGGDLSEQFF

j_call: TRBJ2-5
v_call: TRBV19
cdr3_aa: CASNGRAGRYQETQYF

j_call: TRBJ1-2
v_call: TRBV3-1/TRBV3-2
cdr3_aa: CASSQATGQDLYGYTF

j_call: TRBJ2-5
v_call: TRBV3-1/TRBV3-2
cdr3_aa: CASSFRTIGETQYF

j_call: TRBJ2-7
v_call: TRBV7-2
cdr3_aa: CASSSPVTYEQYF

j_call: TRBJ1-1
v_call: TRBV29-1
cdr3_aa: CSVTSVNTEAFF

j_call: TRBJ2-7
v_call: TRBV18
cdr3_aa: CASSPLSLAGEREQYF

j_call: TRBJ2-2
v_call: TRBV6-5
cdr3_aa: CASRGQIIRTGELFF

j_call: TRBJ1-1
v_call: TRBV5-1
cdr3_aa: CASSITGSEQTEAFF

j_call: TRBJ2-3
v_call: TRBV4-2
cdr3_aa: CASSQDDRGATDTQYF

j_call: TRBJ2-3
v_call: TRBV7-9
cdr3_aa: CASSLGLAGSGTDTQYF

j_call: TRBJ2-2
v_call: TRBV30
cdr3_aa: CAWSVKGLELFF

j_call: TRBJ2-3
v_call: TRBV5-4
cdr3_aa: CASSLDGDTQYF

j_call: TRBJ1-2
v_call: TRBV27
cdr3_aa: CASSLGITYGYTF

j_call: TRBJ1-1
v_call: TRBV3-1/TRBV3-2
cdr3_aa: CASSPDRGRPGAEAFF

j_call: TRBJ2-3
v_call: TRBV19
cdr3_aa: CASSMNLFDTQYF

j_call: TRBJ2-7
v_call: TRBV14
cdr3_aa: CASSRLQGTEQYF

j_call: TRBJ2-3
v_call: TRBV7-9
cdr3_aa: CASSLAVAGADTQYF

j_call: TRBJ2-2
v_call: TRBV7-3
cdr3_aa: CASSLTFLAGGETGELFF

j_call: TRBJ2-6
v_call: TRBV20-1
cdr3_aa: CSASGQGISGANVLTF

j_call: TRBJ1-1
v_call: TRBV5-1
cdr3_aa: CASSIRYQGEAFF

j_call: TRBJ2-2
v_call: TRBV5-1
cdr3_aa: CASSPDRANTGELFF

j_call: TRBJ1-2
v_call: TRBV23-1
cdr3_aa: CASSPPTSGTTNYGYTF

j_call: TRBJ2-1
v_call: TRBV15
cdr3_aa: CATSFLAGGYNEQFF

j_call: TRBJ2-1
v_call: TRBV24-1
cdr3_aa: CATSDSGLGAYNEQFF

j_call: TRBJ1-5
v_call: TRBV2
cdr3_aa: CASGDGDQPQHF

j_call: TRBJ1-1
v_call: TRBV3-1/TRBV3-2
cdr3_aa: CASSQDIGRKGSRTEAFF

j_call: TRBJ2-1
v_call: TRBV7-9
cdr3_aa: CASSQGLAPYNEQFF

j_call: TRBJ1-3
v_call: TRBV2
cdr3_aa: CASSRGRPGNTIYF

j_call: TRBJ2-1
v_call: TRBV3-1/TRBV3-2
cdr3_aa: CASSQESWRKLYNEQFF

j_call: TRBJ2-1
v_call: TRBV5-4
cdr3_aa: CASSYRDSAYNEQFF